This T cell receptor (beta chain) was captured in a study of cytomegalovirus exposure and HLA in healthy donors. The donors formed part of the approximately 130-subject validation cohort, distinct from the roughly 630-subject first cohort. Comment on this clone: Its antigen is as yet unknown.

The study, taken as a whole, reports: In a later analysis, first-cohort TCR clusters were found to tend to co-occur in the approximately 120 validation repertoires. Rarity held for most TCR sequences, but there were some public TCRs that occurred in many donors.

With 7 bases removed from V and 6 bases from J, the gap between germline ends came to 13 bases. This CDR3 has 13 amino acids. The V gene's germline CDR1 is LGHNA and CDR2 YSLEER. Using immunoSEQ multiplex PCR, the repertoire was profiled, and TCRdb retains in-frame clones only, with some absent. The sample consists of under 200,000 clones, roughly nine tenths of them appearing once. The chain employs TRBV4-3 and TRBJ2-1, with D perhaps matching TRBD2 (6 bases). This TCR was sampled from a woman aged 30 to 39 in good health and CMV-seronegative. The sample comprised PBMCs. Written as DNA, the CDR3 is TGCGCCAGCAAGTTCTTGGGGGGCAATGAGCAGTTCTTC. Its protein product is CASKFLGGNEQFF.